The clone carrying this T cell receptor beta chain was detected a few times. Its matching antigen is unknown. The data derive from a study of T-cell memory formation after mild COVID-19. MiXCR, run by TCRdb on the 5' RACE reads, gives a single entry per CDR3 protein. The sample carries roughly 130,000 distinct CDR3 sequences, about 15% recorded once. General study results and limits: Memory sampled before infection contained some responding clones, suggesting cross-reactive memory joined. CD4+ contracting clones were mainly CM and EM; CD8+ ones, EMRA. Day 15 to 85 contracting clones showed balanced CD4/CD8; day 15 to 37 expanders favored CD4+.

Germline values: CDR1 SGHVS, CDR2 FQNEAQ. This CDR3 has 16 amino acids. Trimming took 2 bases from V and 2 from J; bases not matched to a gene: 2. This TCR was recovered from an adult woman who had mild COVID-19 (a few samples of this study predate the infection). Cell type and time point are not known. Sequencing input: PBMCs or a T cell subset sorted from them (not recorded which). The J gene is TRBJ2-3, the V gene TRBV7-8; 12 bases match TRBD2. CDR3 protein: CASSLLAGGPTDTQYF. The CDR3 DNA is TGTGCCAGCAGCTTACTAGCGGGGGGGCCCACAGATACGCAGTATTTT. The variable domain in full, with the rest retrieved from reference TRBV7-8 and TRBJ2-3, is GAGVSQSPRYKVAKRGQDVALRCDPISGHVSLFWYQQALGQGPEFLTYFQNEAQLDKSGLPSDRFFAERPEGSVSTLKIQRTQQEDSAVYLCASSLLAGGPTDTQYFGPGTRLTVL.